The T cell receptor (beta chain) described here comes from a study of shared clonotypes between healthy human individuals. Study-wide results and caveats: Apart from blood, nothing was sampled; tissue repertoires likely differ.

Donors were Caucasian adults residing in Nashville, Tennessee, USA. Germline V CDR1 and CDR2: MNHEY, SVGAGI. This CDR3 contains 15 residues. V dropped 6 bases and J dropped 5; count of bases not matched to a gene: 9. For this clone: The antigen remains undetermined.

Assay: immunoSEQ multiplex PCR; the TCRdb copy retains only in-frame clones and omits some. The sample carries hundreds of thousands of clones, about four fifths recorded once. V usage is TRBV6-5 and J usage is TRBJ1-4; 7 nucleotides agree with TRBD1. The sequence was obtained from a middle-aged woman in good health. Some clones in this sample may be carry-over from other donors' samples. Specimen: PBMCs. The CDR3 is CASSPLRGRNEKLFF. CDR3 in DNA: TGTGCCAGCAGCCCACTGAGGGGGCGGAATGAAAAACTGTTTTTT.